The 10 T cell receptor beta chains presented below share a single source sample, sequenced in a study of PD-L1 blockade in urothelial cancer (TCRdb year 2017). Libraries were prepared through the immunoSEQ multiplex PCR assay. The clones in this table, taken by TCRdb from immuneACCESS, are in-frame only. Not every clone is retained; where verified, under half of the shortfall comes from an unresolved V gene, and the cause of the rest is unknown. The table for this sample lists about 120,000 clones; about 84% of them were counted only once. The top ten constitute around 2.4% of the sample. The sample's time point label, decoded: peripheral blood 6 weeks after treatment start. The sequencing used PBMCs, collected around atezolizumab (anti-PD-L1) treatment. The source is a man aged 45-60 years with urothelial cancer.

This clone was seen a handful of times. The chain employs TRBV27 and TRBJ1-2, with 9 bases aligning to TRBD1. This CDR3 is 15 amino acids long. CDR1 MNHEY and CDR2 SMNVEV come from the germline V gene (reference sequence). The V and J ends lost 5 bases and 1 base, in that order; junction bases with no gene match: 5. The CDR3 spells CASSTTGGINYGYTF. CDR3 DNA: TGTGCCAGCAGTACTACAGGGGGCATTAACTATGGCTACACCTTC.

The chain uses TRBV28 and TRBJ2-3; 8 positions match TRBD2. This CDR3 is built from 14 residues. CDR1 MDHEN and CDR2 SYDVKM come from the germline V gene. The junction had 5 bases not matched to a gene; V was cut back by 7 bases and J by 2 bases. The CDR3 loop reads CASNIAGLTDTQYF. The CDR3 nucleotides read TGTGCCAGCAATATAGCGGGACTCACAGATACGCAGTATTTT.

The rearrangement joins TRBV10-3 to TRBJ1-2; D gene uncertain. CDR1 ENHRY and CDR2 SYGVKD come from the germline V gene. This CDR3 has 15 amino acids. Trimming removed 6 bases at V and 2 bases at J, with 16 bases between. The CDR3 DNA is TGTGCCATCAGCGGAGCTGAGTCTTCGAACTATGGCTACACCTTC. It is translated as CAISGAESSNYGYTF.

The rearrangement links TRBV27 to TRBJ2-3, with 7 bases fitting TRBD2. Germline V CDR1 and CDR2: MNHEY, SMNVEV (reference sequence). The length of the CDR3 is 17 residues. V shed 5 bases, J shed 2 bases, and the junction held 13 bases outside the gene matches. This CDR3 is CASSPRRVAGYTDTQYF. In nucleotides, the CDR3 is TGTGCCAGCAGTCCTCGTAGGGTAGCGGGTTACACAGATACGCAGTATTTT.

The chain joins TRBV6-6 to TRBJ1-4; 8 bases agree with TRBD1. Per germline, CDR1 MNHNY and CDR2 SVGAGI (reference sequence). The J segment lost 4 bases and the V segment lost 7 bases, leaving 5 bases of the junction unmatched. The CDR3 sequence is 14 residues long. The CDR3 loop is CASTGQGDNEKLFF. The CDR3 nucleotides are TGTGCCAGCACAGGACAGGGAGATAATGAAAAACTGTTTTTT.

J is TRBJ1-6 and V is TRBV10-2; D is possibly TRBD1 (5 bases). The CDR3 loop spans 16 amino acids. Germline V gene lookup returns CDR1 WSHSY and CDR2 SAAADI. Trimming cost V 2 bases and J 1 base, with 9 bases left between them. The CDR3 loop reads CASSEIQGSYNSPLHF. The CDR3 bases are TGCGCCAGCAGTGAGATTCAGGGATCCTATAATTCACCCCTCCACTTT.

The chain recombines TRBV6-1 with TRBJ2-5; 7 nucleotides align to TRBD1. Germline V gene data show CDR1 as MNHNS and CDR2 as SASEGT. CDR3 length: 13 amino acids. V shed 6 bases, J shed 2 bases, and the junction held 3 bases outside the gene matches. The CDR3 nucleotides read TGTGCCAGCAGAGGGACAGTGCAAGAGACCCAGTACTTC. It is translated as CASRGTVQETQYF.

The chain employs TRBV5-1 and TRBJ2-2; 8 bases map to TRBD1. The germline CDR1 and CDR2 sequences are SGHRS and YFSETQ. The CDR3 extends over 16 amino acids. Losses at the gene ends were 4 bases for V and 4 bases for J; bases not matched to a gene: 9. The CDR3 protein is CASSHYGTGGTGELFF. Here the CDR3 DNA reads TGCGCCAGCAGCCATTACGGAACAGGGGGCACCGGGGAGCTGTTTTTT. The variable domain in full, with the rest retrieved from reference TRBV5-1 and TRBJ2-2, is KAGVTQTPRYLIKTRGQQVTLSCSPISGHRSVSWYQQTPGQGLQFLFEYFSETQRNKGNFPGRFSGRQFSNSRSEMNVSTLELGDSALYLCASSHYGTGGTGELFFGEGSRLTVL.

The rearrangement joins TRBV19 to TRBJ2-3, with TRBD2 identical over 13 bases. This CDR3 is built from 16 residues. Germline CDR1 LNHDA, CDR2 SQIVND (reference sequence). V was clipped by 6 bases and J by 2 bases; unmatched bases: 5. CDR3 sequence (DNA): TGTGCCAGTAGCGCAACTAGCGGGAGGGTCACAGATACGCAGTATTTT. As protein: CASSATSGRVTDTQYF.

The chain links TRBV19 to TRBJ2-2; tentatively, D is TRBD1 (5 bases). Germline lookup yields CDR1 LNHDA and CDR2 SQIVND (reference sequence). With 6 bases removed from V and 3 bases from J, the gap between germline ends came to 17 bases. The CDR3 covers 16 residues. CDR3 coding DNA: TGTGCCAGTAGCCACAGACAGTTTCGGGACACCGGGGAGCTGTTTTTT. Encoded protein: CASSHRQFRDTGELFF.